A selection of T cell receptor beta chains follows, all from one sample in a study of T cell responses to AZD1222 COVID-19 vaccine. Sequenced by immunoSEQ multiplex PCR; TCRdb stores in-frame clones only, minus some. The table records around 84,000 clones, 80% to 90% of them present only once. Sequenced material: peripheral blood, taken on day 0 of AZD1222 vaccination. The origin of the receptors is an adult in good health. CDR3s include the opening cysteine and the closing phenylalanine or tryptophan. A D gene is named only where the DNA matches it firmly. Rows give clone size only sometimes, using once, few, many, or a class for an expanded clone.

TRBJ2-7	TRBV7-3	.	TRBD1	CASSYRQGGYEQYF	TGTGCCAGCAGCTACCGACAGGGGGGCTACGAGCAGTACTTC
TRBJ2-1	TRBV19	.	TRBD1	CASSISAGGHNEQFF	TGTGCCAGTAGTATTTCGGCAGGGGGCCACAATGAGCAGTTCTTC
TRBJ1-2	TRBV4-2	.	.	CASSQGAGPANYGYTF	TGTGCCAGCAGCCAAGGGGCGGGTCCAGCTAACTATGGCTACACCTTC
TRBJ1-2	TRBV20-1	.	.	CRLGGAGGYTF	TGCAGGCTGGGGGGGGCAGGAGGCTACACCTTC
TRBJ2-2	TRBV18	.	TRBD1	CASSPFLTGTGNTGELFF	TGTGCCAGCTCACCTTTCTTAACCGGGACAGGGAACACCGGGGAGCTGTTTTTT
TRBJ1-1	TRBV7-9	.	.	CASTNEGWGNTEAFF	TGTGCCAGCACTAACGAAGGGTGGGGGAACACTGAAGCTTTCTTT
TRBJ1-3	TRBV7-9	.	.	CASSPSATHSGNTIYF	TGTGCCAGCAGCCCGAGTGCGACACACTCTGGAAACACCATATATTTT
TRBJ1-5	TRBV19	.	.	CASSIVGPGNQPQHF	TGTGCCAGTAGTATAGTGGGTCCGGGGAATCAGCCCCAGCATTTT
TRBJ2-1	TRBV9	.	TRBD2	CASSVGTSGYEQFF	TGTGCCAGCAGCGTAGGGACTAGCGGGTATGAGCAGTTCTTC
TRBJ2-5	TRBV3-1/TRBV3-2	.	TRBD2	CASSPRLAQETQYF	TGTGCCAGCAGCCCAAGACTAGCCCAAGAGACCCAGTACTTC
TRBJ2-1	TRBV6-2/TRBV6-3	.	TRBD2	CASSYASGSNEQFF	TGTGCCAGCAGTTACGCTAGCGGGAGTAATGAGCAGTTCTTC
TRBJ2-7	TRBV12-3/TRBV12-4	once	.	CASSTPYEQYF	TGTGCCAGCAGCACACCGTACGAGCAGTACTTC
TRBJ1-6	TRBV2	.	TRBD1	CASSGTGSSYNSPLHF	TGTGCCAGCAGTGGGACAGGGAGCTCCTATAATTCACCCCTCCACTTT
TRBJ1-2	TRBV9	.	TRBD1	CASSAREDRLNYGYTF	TGTGCCAGCAGCGCGCGGGAGGACAGGCTGAACTATGGCTACACCTTC
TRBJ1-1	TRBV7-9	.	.	CASSSLYLKGGALEAFF	TGTGCCAGCAGCTCTCTCTATCTTAAAGGGGGGGCCCTCGAAGCTTTCTTT
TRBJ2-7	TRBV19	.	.	CASSVRWGASYEQYF	TGTGCCAGTAGTGTTCGCTGGGGGGCCTCCTACGAGCAGTACTTC
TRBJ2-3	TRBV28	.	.	CASSLITGASTDTQYF	TGTGCCAGCAGTTTAATAACCGGAGCAAGCACAGATACGCAGTATTTT
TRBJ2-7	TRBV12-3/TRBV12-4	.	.	CASSFGDEQYF	TGTGCCAGCAGTTTCGGAGACGAGCAGTACTTC
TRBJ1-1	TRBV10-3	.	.	CAISESQGLDTEAFF	TGTGCCATCAGTGAGTCGCAGGGGCTTGACACTGAAGCTTTCTTT
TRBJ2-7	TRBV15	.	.	CATSRSSGGGHEQYF	TGTGCCACCAGCCGATCATCGGGCGGCGGGCACGAGCAGTACTTC
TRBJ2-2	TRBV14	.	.	CASSRTRSGELFF	TGTGCCAGCAGCCGAACTAGATCCGGGGAGCTGTTTTTT
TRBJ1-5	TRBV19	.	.	CASSIGAGVSNQPQHF	TGTGCCAGTAGTATAGGGGCAGGAGTTAGCAATCAGCCCCAGCATTTT
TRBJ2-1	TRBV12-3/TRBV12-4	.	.	CASRQRGEQFF	TGTGCCAGCAGACAAAGGGGTGAGCAGTTCTTC
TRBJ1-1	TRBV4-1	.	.	CASSQDEPLMNTEAFF	TGCGCCAGCAGCCAAGATGAACCTCTGATGAACACTGAAGCTTTCTTT
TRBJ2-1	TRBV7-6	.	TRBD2	CASSSPGLAGRTYNEQFF	TGTGCCAGCAGCTCTCCGGGACTAGCGGGAAGGACCTACAATGAGCAGTTCTTC
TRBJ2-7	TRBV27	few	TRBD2	CASSLTSGRGGYEQYF	TGTGCCAGCAGTTTGACTAGCGGGCGAGGGGGCTACGAGCAGTACTTC
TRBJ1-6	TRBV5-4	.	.	CASSWGNSPLHF	TGTGCCAGCAGCTGGGGGAATTCACCCCTCCACTTT
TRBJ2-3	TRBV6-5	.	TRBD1	CASTMDRGLSDTQYF	TGTGCCAGCACTATGGACAGGGGGCTATCGGATACGCAGTATTTT
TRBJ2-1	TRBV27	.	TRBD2	CASSLTSGNEQFF	TGTGCCAGCAGTTTAACTAGCGGGAATGAGCAGTTCTTC
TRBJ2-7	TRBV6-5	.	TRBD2	CASSNGLAPYEQYF	TGTGCCAGCAGTAATGGACTAGCTCCATACGAGCAGTACTTC
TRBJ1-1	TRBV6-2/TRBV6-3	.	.	CASSYSSYGGGGTEAFF	TGTGCCAGCAGTTACTCCTCCTATGGGGGCGGGGGCACTGAAGCTTTCTTT
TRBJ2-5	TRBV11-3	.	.	CASSLAGTLGETQYF	TGTGCCAGCAGCTTAGCGGGAACGCTGGGAGAGACCCAGTACTTC
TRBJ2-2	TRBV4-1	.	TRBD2	CASSRGLAGEHTGELFF	TGCGCCAGCAGCCGCGGACTAGCGGGAGAGCATACCGGGGAGCTGTTTTTT
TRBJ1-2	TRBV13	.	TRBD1	CASSSGQGRGYGYTF	TGTGCCAGCAGCTCGGGACAGGGAAGAGGCTATGGCTACACCTTC
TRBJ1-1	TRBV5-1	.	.	CASSLGLGTLNTEAFF	TGCGCCAGCAGCTTGGGGCTGGGGACACTGAACACTGAAGCTTTCTTT
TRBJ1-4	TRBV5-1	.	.	CASSTGAGYNEKLFF	TGCGCCAGCAGCACTGGTGCAGGGTATAATGAAAAACTGTTTTTT
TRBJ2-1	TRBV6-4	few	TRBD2	CASSQAGGPDEQFF	TGTGCCAGCAGCCAAGCGGGAGGGCCAGATGAGCAGTTCTTC
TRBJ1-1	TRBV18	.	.	CASSPQEGTEAFF	TGTGCCAGCTCACCACAAGAGGGCACTGAAGCTTTCTTT
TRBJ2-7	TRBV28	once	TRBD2	CASSPSTTSGYSYEQYF	TGTGCCAGCAGTCCGTCGACGACTAGCGGGTACTCCTACGAGCAGTACTTC
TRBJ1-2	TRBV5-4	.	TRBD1	CASSFDRGLYGYTF	TGTGCCAGCAGCTTCGACAGGGGCCTCTATGGCTACACCTTC
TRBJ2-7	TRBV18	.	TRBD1	CASSQTGTGGSYEQYF	TGTGCCAGCTCACAGACCGGGACAGGGGGTTCCTACGAGCAGTACTTC
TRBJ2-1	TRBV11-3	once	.	CASSTRTGKNLSSYNEQFF	TGTGCCAGCAGCACGCGGACTGGAAAAAACCTGAGCTCCTACAATGAGCAGTTCTTC
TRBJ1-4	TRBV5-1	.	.	CASSLEGGPNEKLFF	TGCGCCAGCAGCTTGGAGGGGGGACCTAATGAAAAACTGTTTTTT
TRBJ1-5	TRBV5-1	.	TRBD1	CASSSGTGLRQPQHF	TGCGCCAGCAGCTCCGGGACAGGGTTAAGGCAGCCCCAGCATTTT
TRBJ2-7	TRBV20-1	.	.	CSASEEKREQYF	TGCAGTGCTAGTGAGGAGAAGCGAGAGCAGTACTTC
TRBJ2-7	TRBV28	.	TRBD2	CASRASGRGEQYF	TGTGCCAGCAGAGCGAGCGGGAGGGGAGAGCAGTACTTC
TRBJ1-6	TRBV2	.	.	CASKKDSYNSPLHF	TGTGCCAGCAAAAAGGACAGCTATAATTCACCCCTCCACTTT
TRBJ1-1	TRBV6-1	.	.	CASSEASLIVRVSGEAFF	TGTGCCAGCAGTGAAGCGTCGCTTATCGTTAGGGTTTCGGGTGAAGCTTTCTTT